This T cell receptor (beta chain) was identified during a study of blood T cells in healthy people across ages. Combining a sample-barcoded 5' primer with a J-beta primer mix, a second PCR ran for 7 to 11 cycles. TCRdb re-derived calls from the 5' RACE reads in MiXCR, one entry per CDR3 protein. The sample includes about 780,000 distinct CDR3 sequences, more than 35% of them seen just once. Germline lookup yields CDR1 DFQATT and CDR2 SNEGSKA (reference sequence). The CDR3 contains 13 residues. V shed 6 bases and J shed 4 bases, with 13 bases lying between them. Material for sequencing was blood. The receptor's source is an elderly man in good health. The rearrangement uses TRBV20-1 and TRBJ1-5; maybe TRBD1 (5 bases). This chain's CDR3 is CSAIGDPNQPQHF. In DNA form, the CDR3 reads TGCAGTGCAATCGGGGACCCTAATCAGCCCCAGCATTTT.